A single count supports the clone carrying this TCR beta chain. This CDR3 spans 12 amino acids. The germline V gene has CDR1 MNHEY and CDR2 SMNVEV (reference sequence). The V and J ends lost 5 bases and 3 bases respectively, with 8 bases between them. This sample is drawn from a study of shared clonotypes between healthy human individuals. The table came from immunoSEQ multiplex PCR; TCRdb's copy has only in-frame clones and leaves some out. This table holds some 1.4 million clones, 96% found once. This TCR came from a man aged 30-40 years in good health. The sequencing sample was made of naive CD4+ T cells sorted from blood. Documented subset: CD45RA+ positively selected. The chain joins TRBV27 to TRBJ2-7, with D perhaps matching TRBD1 (5 bases). Here the CDR3 DNA reads TGTGCCAGCAGTACAGGATTCTACGAGCAGTACTTC. Translation gives CASSTGFYEQYF.